This T cell receptor beta chain was sequenced in a study of PD-L1 blockade in urothelial cancer. Study-wide background: Male patients with bladder-origin urothelial cancer numbered about 85% of the roughly 29. Median T cell yield from blood was approximately 130,000.

In the case of this clone: The antigen remains undetermined.

Assay: immunoSEQ multiplex PCR; the TCRdb copy retains only in-frame clones and omits some. The repertoire holds about 45,000 clones, with about 80% as singletons. General observations from the study: It was durable-benefit patients whose tumor-associated blood clones expanded more at 3 weeks. Below-median pretreatment blood TCR clonality was associated with improved progression-free and overall survival.

The CDR3 spans 16 residues. The germline V gene encodes CDR1 MNHNS and CDR2 SASEGT. V lost 1 base to trimming and J lost 3 bases, with 15 bases between them. Time point indicated: peripheral blood 6 weeks after treatment start. Here the sequenced sample was PBMCs, taken around atezolizumab (anti-PD-L1) treatment. The chain uses TRBV6-1 and TRBJ1-1, with D maybe TRBD1 (5 bases). The source is a man aged 55 to 69 with urothelial cancer. The CDR3 DNA reads as TGTGCCAGCAGTGAAGAATATGGGGGGAGCGACACTGAAGCTTTCTTT. This gives the protein CASSEEYGGSDTEAFF.